The clone carrying this T cell receptor (beta chain) was detected only a few times. The antigen is not known. The sample belongs to a study of T-cell memory formation after mild COVID-19. Study-level information: The TCR clusters were mostly specific to one donor. Study outcomes and limitations: Later expanders leaned CD4+, whereas day 15 to 85 contracting clones were balanced CD4/CD8.

Trimming took off 2 bases at V and 2 bases at J, with 6 bases between the two ends. The CDR3 extends over 14 amino acids. Germline CDR1 SGHNT, CDR2 YENEEA. TCRdb re-called the 5' RACE reads through MiXCR, storing one row per CDR3 protein. The sample lists around 250,000 distinct CDR3 sequences, roughly 16% occurring once. The V gene is TRBV11-3, the J gene TRBJ2-2; D is ambiguous. Sequences were obtained from PBMCs or a T cell subset sorted from them (not recorded which). This receptor was identified in a man aged 18 to 29 who had mild COVID-19 (a few samples of this study predate the infection). Cell type and time point are not known. In DNA, the CDR3 is TGTGCCAGCAGCTTATGGGGAAACACCGGGGAGCTGTTTTTT. Translation gives CASSLWGNTGELFF.